Each of the 14 T cell receptor beta chains below was sequenced from the same sample in a study of cytomegalovirus exposure and HLA in healthy donors. The PCR contained 60 Vbeta and 13 Jbeta primers. Libraries were prepared by immunoSEQ multiplex PCR; TCRdb keeps only in-frame clonotypes and omits some of them. The sample yields some 150,000 clones, approximately 81% seen once. The sample was PBMCs. The source is a young woman in good health and CMV-seronegative.

The chain is built from TRBV18 and TRBJ1-1; 9 bases are shared with TRBD1. The CDR3 covers 13 residues. Per germline, CDR1 KGHSH and CDR2 LQKENI. V was pared by 7 bases and J by 6 bases, with 6 bases of the junction left unmatched. For the CDR3, the DNA is TGTGCCAGCTTTTTACAGGGGGCGTCTGAAGCTTTCTTT. Translated, it gives CASFLQGASEAFF.

The sample holds one count of this clone. This chain connects TRBV5-1 to TRBJ1-2; no reliable D call. The germline V and J ends were trimmed by 4 bases and 3 bases, with 7 bases remaining between them. The CDR3 length is 12 residues. Per the germline V gene, CDR1 is SGHRS and CDR2 is YFSETQ. The chain's CDR3 is CASSRGDYGYTF. The DNA for the CDR3 is TGCGCCAGCAGCCGGGGAGACTATGGCTACACCTTC.

This clone was seen only a few times. This chain uses TRBV6-1 with TRBJ2-1; tentative D call: TRBD2 (6 bases). The germline CDR1 and CDR2 sequences are MNHNS and SASEGT. The CDR3 is made up of 15 amino acids. Trimming removed 4 bases from V and 2 bases from J, with 12 bases in between. The CDR3 bases are TGTGCCAGCAGTGGGGGAGGCGGGACCTACAATGAGCAGTTCTTC. This sequence encodes CASSGGGGTYNEQFF.

V is TRBV15 and J is TRBJ1-1; TRBD1 matches at 8 bases. CDR1 and CDR2 (germline): LNHNV, YYDKDF (reference sequence). With V trimmed by 4 bases and J by 4 bases, 8 bases remained unmatched. This CDR3 comprises 15 residues. This CDR3 is CATSIIRGRGTEAFF. The DNA of the CDR3 is TGTGCCACCAGCATTATCAGGGGGCGTGGCACTGAAGCTTTCTTT.

The chain recombines TRBV5-6 with TRBJ1-1; the D gene is possibly TRBD1 (6 bases). V was cut by 3 bases and J by 4 bases, with 10 bases left in between. CDR1 is SGHDT, CDR2 YYEEEE, per germline. The CDR3 runs to 13 residues. The CDR3 coding sequence is TGTGCCAGCAGCTCCTTACAGGGCACTGAAGCTTTCTTT. It translates to CASSSLQGTEAFF.

The V gene is TRBV13, the J gene TRBJ2-2; D is undetermined. Germline V gene lookup returns CDR1 PRHDT and CDR2 FYEKMQ (reference sequence). The CDR3 is 15 amino acids. V was cut by 1 base and J by 1 base, with 7 bases left in between. CDR3 DNA: TGTGCCAGCAGCTTAGAACAGATGAACACCGGGGAGCTGTTTTTT. This encodes CASSLEQMNTGELFF.

The chain joins TRBV7-2 to TRBJ2-2; 7 positions match TRBD2. With V trimmed by 1 base and J by 4 bases, 3 bases remained unmatched. Looked up from germline, CDR1 is SGHTA and CDR2 is FQGNSA. The CDR3 loop spans 15 amino acids. The CDR3 bases are TGTGCCAGCAGCTTAGTTTCGGGGGGCACCGGGGAGCTGTTTTTT. It encodes CASSLVSGGTGELFF.

The chain carries TRBV29-1 and TRBJ2-1; 7 nucleotides align to TRBD2. This CDR3 comprises 15 residues. Germline lookup yields CDR1 SQVTM and CDR2 ANQGSEA. Germline trimming cut 0 bases from V and 4 bases from J; bases unmatched to any gene: 6. The CDR3: CSVEDRLAEYNEQFF. CDR3 DNA: TGCAGCGTTGAAGATCGGCTAGCGGAATACAATGAGCAGTTCTTC.

Concerning this clone itself: The sample contains more than one DNA sequence encoding this CDR3. V gene TRBV6-6 combines with J gene TRBJ1-2, with 7 bases fitting TRBD1. In germline, CDR1 is MNHNY, CDR2 SVGAGI (reference sequence). Germline trimming cut 3 bases from V and 7 bases from J; bases unmatched to any gene: 11. This CDR3 region has 15 residues. The CDR3 here is CASSYRGHRGGGYTF. In DNA form, the CDR3 reads TGTGCCAGCAGTTATAGGGGCCACAGGGGAGGTGGCTACACCTTC.

V is TRBV11-3 and J is TRBJ2-7; the match to TRBD2 covers 9 bases. The CDR3 runs to 18 residues. Trimming took 4 bases from V and 5 from J; bases not matched to a gene: 18. Germline V CDR1 and CDR2: SGHNT, YENEEA. As DNA, the CDR3 is TGTGCCAGCAGCTCAGGGGGGCTAGCGGGACCCTCGGGAGACGAGCAGTACTTC. Amino acids: CASSSGGLAGPSGDEQYF. The variable domain in full, with the rest retrieved from reference TRBV11-3 and TRBJ2-7, is EAGVVQSPRYKIIEKKQPVAFWCNPISGHNTLYWYLQNLGQGPELLIRYENEEAVDDSQLPKDRFSAERLKGVDSTLKIQPAELGDSAVYLCASSSGGLAGPSGDEQYFGPGTRLTVT.

CDR3: CASSSMRGTDTQYF. In DNA, the CDR3 is TGTGCCAGCAGTTCCATGCGGGGCACAGATACGCAGTATTTT. The rearrangement uses TRBV27 and TRBJ2-3, with D perhaps TRBD2 (5 bases). V dropped 4 bases and J dropped 1 base, with 9 bases sitting between them. The germline gives CDR1 MNHEY, CDR2 SMNVEV (reference sequence). CDR3 length: 14 residues.

This clone was seen a handful of times. The rearrangement links TRBV6-1 to TRBJ2-5, with D perhaps TRBD2 (5 bases). Germline-derived CDR1 and CDR2 are MNHNS and SASEGT. The CDR3 contains 14 residues. The V end lost 3 bases, the J end lost 7 bases, and 15 bases lay between the germline ends. CDR3 coding DNA: TGTGCCAGCAGTGAGAGTCGGGATGGGGTGACCCAGTACTTC. This sequence encodes CASSESRDGVTQYF.

The rearrangement links TRBV2 to TRBJ1-4, with 8 bases matching TRBD1. The CDR3 covers 14 residues. In germline, CDR1 is SNHLY, CDR2 FYNNEI. V lost 6 bases, J lost 7 bases, and 7 bases stayed unmatched. In DNA, the CDR3 is TGTGCCAGCAGCAACAGGGGGTTTGGTGAAAAACTGTTTTTT. Protein: CASSNRGFGEKLFF.

The chain is built from TRBV2 and TRBJ2-1, with 10 bases lining up with TRBD2. CDR1 and CDR2 (germline): SNHLY, FYNNEI. Germline trimming cut 4 bases from V and 7 bases from J; bases unmatched to any gene: 7. The CDR3 length is 15 residues. The CDR3 spells CASSARTSGTNEQFF. CDR3 bases: TGTGCCAGCAGTGCGCGGACTAGCGGTACGAATGAGCAGTTCTTC.